These 21 T cell receptor beta chains originate from one sample sequenced in a study of blood T cell repertoires in COVID-19. Method: immunoSEQ multiplex PCR; TCRdb's copy keeps in-frame clones and lacks some. The table lists some 380,000 clones, about 87% of them singletons, with 1% to 1.5% in the top ten. The specimen was PBMCs or T cells enriched from blood (not recorded which). The receptors here all came from a man younger than 45 who had recovered from COVID-19.

The J gene is TRBJ2-2, the V gene TRBV5-1, with TRBD1 identical over 7 bases. Trimming at V came to 4 bases and at J to 3 bases, leaving 6 bases not matched to a gene. The CDR3 contains 15 residues. Germline V gene sequence: CDR1 SGHRS, CDR2 YFSETQ. CDR3 coding DNA: TGCGCCAGCAGCGGACGGACAGGAGACACCGGGGAGCTGTTTTTT. Translated: CASSGRTGDTGELFF.

The chain carries TRBV10-3 and TRBJ1-2, with D possibly being TRBD1 (6 bases). Germline values: CDR1 ENHRY, CDR2 SYGVKD. V was trimmed by 2 bases and J by 2 bases, leaving 15 bases between them. The CDR3 has 16 amino acids. The CDR3 here is CAISEVSDRLNYGYTF. CDR3 bases: TGTGCCATCAGTGAGGTCTCGGACAGATTAAACTATGGCTACACCTTC.

V usage is TRBV6-6 and J usage is TRBJ1-1; 10 nucleotides line up with TRBD1. The CDR3 runs 19 residues. Germline CDR1 MNHNY, CDR2 SVGAGI (reference sequence). V trimming: 5 bases; J trimming: 1 base; junction bases outside the gene matches: 16. Here the CDR3 DNA reads TGTGCCAGCAGTCCCCCGATCGGGGGACAGGGGCAAGGGAACACTGAAGCTTTCTTT. This codes for CASSPPIGGQGQGNTEAFF.

There are a few counts of this clone. The rearrangement joins TRBV2 to TRBJ1-2, with D maybe TRBD1 (5 bases). Germline V gene data show CDR1 as SNHLY and CDR2 as FYNNEI. V was clipped by 1 base and J by 8 bases, with 17 bases between them. CDR3 length: 15 residues. CDR3 nucleotide sequence: TGTGCCAGCAGTGAAGTGGCAGGGAATTCTGGCGGCTACACCTTC. It specifies CASSEVAGNSGGYTF.

This clone was detected only once. The same CDR3 is also encoded by other DNA sequences in this sample. The CDR3 is CASSLQGQPQHF. DNA for the CDR3: TGTGCCAGCAGCTTACAGGGGCAGCCCCAGCATTTT. This chain uses TRBV7-9 with TRBJ1-5; perhaps TRBD1 as D (6 bases). Germline loops: CDR1 SEHNR, CDR2 FQNEAQ (reference sequence). Trimming removed 2 bases from V and 7 bases from J, with 6 bases in between. This CDR3 has 12 amino acids.

The chain employs TRBV12-3 or TRBV12-4 and TRBJ2-7; no reliable D call. Trimming removed 3 bases from V and 3 bases from J, with 6 bases in between. The CDR3 consists of 12 residues. CDR3 DNA sequence: TGTGCCAGCAGTTTGCCAGGCTACGAGCAGTACTTC. It codes for CASSLPGYEQYF.

The chain combines TRBV7-9 with TRBJ2-2, with 8 bases fitting TRBD2. V dropped 4 bases and J dropped 2; count of bases not matched to a gene: 9. CDR1 is SEHNR, CDR2 FQNEAQ, per germline (reference sequence). The CDR3 sequence is 17 residues long. The CDR3 nucleotides are TGTGCCAGCAGCTCAGACCCGGGACTAGACAACACCGGGGAGCTGTTTTTT. Residues: CASSSDPGLDNTGELFF.

On this clone itself: No conserved phenylalanine or tryptophan ends this CDR3, so it is likely a read error. No DNA is shown, since the ends of the CDR3 on it are uncertain; the CDR3 is the one TCRdb lists. The J gene is TRBJ1-1, the V gene TRBV6-5; the table's D call, TRBD1, was not checked against the DNA. CDR1 and CDR2 from the germline V gene are MNHEY and SVGAGI. The CDR3 spans 12 amino acids, including both terminal residues. The CDR3 sequence: CASSHNGGAWRI.

CDR3 sequence: CASSALIAGGQDTQYF. The DNA for the CDR3 is TGCGCCAGCAGTGCCCTTATAGCGGGGGGGCAAGATACGCAGTATTTT. The chain has TRBV10-2 and TRBJ2-3; 11 bases fit TRBD2. CDR1 is WSHSY, CDR2 SAAADI, per germline. This CDR3 is built from 16 residues. V gave up 4 bases and J gave up 5 bases; unmatched junction bases: 8.

The CDR3 DNA is TGTGCCAGCAGACGGACAGTTGGCGACAATGAGCAGTTCTTC. It specifies CASRRTVGDNEQFF. The chain has TRBV27 and TRBJ2-1, with TRBD1 as a possible D gene (6 bases). Germline assignment: CDR1 MNHEY and CDR2 SMNVEV (reference sequence). The CDR3 loop spans 14 amino acids. V was clipped by 6 bases and J by 5 bases, with 14 bases between them.

The rearrangement links TRBV5-1 to TRBJ2-1; maybe TRBD1 (6 bases). V lost 4 bases to trimming and J lost 6 bases, with 14 bases between them. Germline-derived CDR1 and CDR2 are SGHRS and YFSETQ. CDR3 length: 14 amino acids. CDR3 bases: TGCGCCAGCAGCATAGGACAGCTAGTCAATGAGCAGTTCTTC. Encoded protein: CASSIGQLVNEQFF.

This clone was found a few times. The chain joins TRBV18 to TRBJ1-2, with D possibly matching TRBD1 (5 bases). The CDR3 length is 16 residues. The V and J ends lost 4 bases and 1 base respectively, with 16 bases between them. Germline lookup yields CDR1 KGHSH and CDR2 LQKENI. CDR3 protein: CASSRMGLQNNYGYTF. DNA of the CDR3: TGTGCCAGCTCACGTATGGGACTGCAGAATAACTATGGCTACACCTTC. The variable domain in full, completed from reference TRBV18 and TRBJ1-2, reads NAGVMQNPRHLVRRRGQEARLRCSPMKGHSHVYWYRQLPEEGLKFMVYLQKENIIDESGMPKERFSAEFPKEGPSILRIQQVVRGDSAAYFCASSRMGLQNNYGYTFGSGTRLTVV.

This chain uses TRBV18 with TRBJ1-5; no reliable D call. The CDR3 has 14 residues. Trimming removed 5 bases at V and 6 bases at J, with 14 bases between. Germline V CDR1 and CDR2: KGHSH, LQKENI. CDR3 nucleotide sequence: TGTGCCAGCTCAACGGTCAGGTATCGTCAGCCCCAGCATTTT. This translates into CASSTVRYRQPQHF. Supplemented by reference TRBV18 and TRBJ1-5, the full variable domain reads NAGVMQNPRHLVRRRGQEARLRCSPMKGHSHVYWYRQLPEEGLKFMVYLQKENIIDESGMPKERFSAEFPKEGPSILRIQQVVRGDSAAYFCASSTVRYRQPQHFGDGTRLSIL.

The gene calls are TRBV11-2 and TRBJ2-7; a weak D match, TRBD1 (6 bases). V was cut by 5 bases and J by 7 bases, with 18 bases left in between. CDR3 length: 14 residues. Germline assignment: CDR1 SGHAT and CDR2 FQNNGV. CDR3 protein: CASSLLQGFREQYF. The CDR3 bases are TGTGCCAGCAGCCTTCTTCAGGGGTTCCGGGAGCAGTACTTC.

In this sample, this clone turned up a few times. The CDR3: CASSAGGGPYEQYF. The CDR3 bases are TGCGCCAGCAGTGCGGGCGGGGGACCCTACGAGCAGTACTTC. The chain has TRBV10-1 and TRBJ2-7; 7 bases agree with TRBD2. The CDR3 runs to 14 residues. CDR1 and CDR2 from the germline V gene are WNHNN and SYGVQD (reference sequence). The V segment lost 4 bases and the J segment 2 bases; nucleotides outside the gene matches: 5.

This chain connects TRBV29-1 to TRBJ2-3; 10 nucleotides match TRBD2. This CDR3 has 20 residues. In germline, CDR1 is SQVTM, CDR2 ANQGSEA. Unmatched junction bases numbered 25, after V lost 8 bases and J lost 2 bases. For the CDR3, the DNA is TGCAGCCTAACCGCAGCCTCTAGCGGGGGCGCCCTACTTACCACAGATACGCAGTATTTT. It yields the protein CSLTAASSGGALLTTDTQYF.

The chain links TRBV6-6 to TRBJ1-2; the match to TRBD1 covers 7 bases. The length of the CDR3 is 14 residues. Germline CDR1 MNHNY, CDR2 SVGAGI (reference sequence). V lost 2 bases to trimming and J lost 3 bases; unmatched junction nucleotides: 3. Here the CDR3 reads CASSYGGTDYGYTF. CDR3 DNA: TGTGCCAGCAGTTACGGGGGGACAGACTATGGCTACACCTTC.

The J gene is TRBJ1-6, the V gene TRBV7-2; TRBD1 agrees at 10 bases. This CDR3 region has 16 residues. In germline, CDR1 is SGHTA, CDR2 FQGNSA. V was clipped by 2 bases and J by 3 bases; unmatched bases: 1. CDR3 sequence reads: CASSLRTGGYNSPLHF. For the CDR3, the DNA is TGTGCCAGCAGCTTAAGGACAGGGGGCTATAATTCACCCCTCCACTTT. The entire variable domain, with the rest obtained from reference TRBV7-2 and TRBJ1-6, is as follows: GAGVSQSPSNKVTEKGKDVELRCDPISGHTALYWYRQSLGQGLEFLIYFQGNSAPDKSGLPSDRFSAERTGGSVSTLTIQRTQQEDSAVYLCASSLRTGGYNSPLHFGNGTRLTVT.

The V and J genes are TRBV27 and TRBJ1-6; tentatively, D is TRBD1 (5 bases). The CDR3 runs to 15 residues. Between the trimmed V and J ends, which lost 6 bases and 7 bases, there was a span of 16 bases. The V gene's germline CDR1 is MNHEY and CDR2 SMNVEV (reference sequence). The chain's CDR3 is CASSRLTDTNSPLHF. Here the CDR3 DNA reads TGTGCCAGCAGCCGATTGACAGATACCAATTCACCCCTCCACTTT.

This chain connects TRBV6-6 to TRBJ2-1; tentatively, D is TRBD2 (7 bases). The germline V and J ends were trimmed by 4 bases and 9 bases, with 13 bases remaining between them. The CDR3 loop spans 13 amino acids. Germline loops: CDR1 MNHNY, CDR2 SVGAGI (reference sequence). The DNA for the CDR3 is TGTGCCAGCAGTTCACGGGGGGCGCGTGAGCAGTTCTTC. As protein: CASSSRGAREQFF.

V is TRBV7-9 and J is TRBJ1-4; D is uncertain. Trimming stripped 1 base from V and 3 bases from J, with 6 bases between. The CDR3 extends over 14 amino acids. CDR1 is SEHNR, CDR2 FQNEAQ, per germline (reference sequence). The CDR3 loop is CASSLGVANEKLFF. Here the CDR3 DNA reads TGTGCCAGCAGCTTAGGAGTGGCTAATGAAAAACTGTTTTTT.